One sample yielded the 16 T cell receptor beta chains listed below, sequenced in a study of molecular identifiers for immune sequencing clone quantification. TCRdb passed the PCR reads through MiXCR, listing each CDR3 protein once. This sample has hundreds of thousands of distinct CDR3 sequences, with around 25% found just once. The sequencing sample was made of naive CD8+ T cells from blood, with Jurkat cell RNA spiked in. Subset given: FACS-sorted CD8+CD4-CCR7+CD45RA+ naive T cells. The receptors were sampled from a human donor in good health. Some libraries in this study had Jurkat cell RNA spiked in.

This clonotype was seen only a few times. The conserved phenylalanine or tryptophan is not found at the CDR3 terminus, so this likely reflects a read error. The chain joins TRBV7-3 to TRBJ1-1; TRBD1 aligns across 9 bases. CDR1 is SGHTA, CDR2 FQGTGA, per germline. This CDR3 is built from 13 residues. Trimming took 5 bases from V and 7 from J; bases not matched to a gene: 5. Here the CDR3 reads CASSLQGAYEAFL. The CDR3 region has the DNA TGTGCCAGCAGCCTACAGGGGGCATATGAAGCTTTCCTT.

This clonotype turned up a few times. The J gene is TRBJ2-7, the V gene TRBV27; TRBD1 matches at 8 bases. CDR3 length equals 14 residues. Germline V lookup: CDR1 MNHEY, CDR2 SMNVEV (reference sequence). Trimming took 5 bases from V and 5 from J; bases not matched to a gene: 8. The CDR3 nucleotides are TGTGCCAGCAGTCAAGGACAGGGCTGGGACGAGCAGTACTTC. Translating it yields CASSQGQGWDEQYF.

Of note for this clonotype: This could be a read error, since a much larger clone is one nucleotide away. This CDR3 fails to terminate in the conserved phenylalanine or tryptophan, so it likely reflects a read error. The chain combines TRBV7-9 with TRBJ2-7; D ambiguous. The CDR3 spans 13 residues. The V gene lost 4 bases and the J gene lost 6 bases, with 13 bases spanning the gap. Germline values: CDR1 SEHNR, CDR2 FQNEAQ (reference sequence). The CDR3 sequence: CASSSGNVGEQYL. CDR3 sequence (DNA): TGTGCCAGCAGCTCCGGAAACGTGGGCGAGCAGTACCTC.

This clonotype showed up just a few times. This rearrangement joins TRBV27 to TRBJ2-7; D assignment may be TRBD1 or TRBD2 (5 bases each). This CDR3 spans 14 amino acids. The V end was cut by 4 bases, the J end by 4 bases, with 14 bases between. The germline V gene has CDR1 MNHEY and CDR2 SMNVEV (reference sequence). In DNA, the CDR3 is TGTGCCAGCAGTTACCGTGGGACCGTGTACGAGCAGTACTTC. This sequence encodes CASSYRGTVYEQYF.

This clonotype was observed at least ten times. The CDR3 sequence: CSFQRGQMDIQYF. The CDR3 coding sequence is TGCAGCTTTCAGAGGGGACAGATGGACATTCAGTACTTC. The chain uses TRBV29-1 and TRBJ2-4; 7 bases map to TRBD1. Germline V gives CDR1 SQVTM, CDR2 ANQGSEA. The ends lost 8 bases at V and 8 bases at J; junction bases unmatched: 12. CDR3 length: 13 residues.

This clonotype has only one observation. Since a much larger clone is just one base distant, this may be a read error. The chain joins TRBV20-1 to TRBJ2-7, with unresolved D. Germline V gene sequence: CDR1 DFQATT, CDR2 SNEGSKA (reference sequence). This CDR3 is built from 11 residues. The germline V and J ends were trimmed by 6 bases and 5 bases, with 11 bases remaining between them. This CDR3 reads CSAKLANEQYF. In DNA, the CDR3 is TGCAGTGCAAAGCTCGCGAACGAGCAGTACTTC.

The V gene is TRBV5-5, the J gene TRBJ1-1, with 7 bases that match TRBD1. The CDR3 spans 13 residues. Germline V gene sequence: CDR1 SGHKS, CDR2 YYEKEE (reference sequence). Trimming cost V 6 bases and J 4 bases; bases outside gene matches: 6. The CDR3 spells CASKTTGSTEAFF. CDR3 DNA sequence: TGTGCCAGCAAAACGACAGGGAGCACTGAAGCTTTCTTT.

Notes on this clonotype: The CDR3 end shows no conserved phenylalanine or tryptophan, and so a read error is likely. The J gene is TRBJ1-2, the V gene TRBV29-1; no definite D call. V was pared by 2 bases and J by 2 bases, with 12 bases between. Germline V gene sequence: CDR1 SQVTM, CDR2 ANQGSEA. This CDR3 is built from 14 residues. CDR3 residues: CSVEYEDTNYGYTI. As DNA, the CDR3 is TGCAGCGTTGAATACGAGGATACCAACTATGGCTACACCATC.

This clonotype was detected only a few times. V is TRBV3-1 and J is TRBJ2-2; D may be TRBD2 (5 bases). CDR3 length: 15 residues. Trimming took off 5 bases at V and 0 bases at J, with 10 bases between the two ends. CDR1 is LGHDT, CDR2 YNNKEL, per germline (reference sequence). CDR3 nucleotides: TGTGCCAGCAGCGCACTAGACCCGAACACCGGGGAGCTGTTTTTT. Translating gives CASSALDPNTGELFF.

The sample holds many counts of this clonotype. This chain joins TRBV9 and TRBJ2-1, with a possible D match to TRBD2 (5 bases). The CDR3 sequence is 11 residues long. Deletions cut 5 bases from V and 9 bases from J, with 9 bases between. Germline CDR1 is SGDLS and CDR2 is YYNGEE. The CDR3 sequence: CASSVGGEQFF. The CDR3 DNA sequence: TGTGCCAGCAGTGTTGGAGGTGAGCAGTTCTTC.

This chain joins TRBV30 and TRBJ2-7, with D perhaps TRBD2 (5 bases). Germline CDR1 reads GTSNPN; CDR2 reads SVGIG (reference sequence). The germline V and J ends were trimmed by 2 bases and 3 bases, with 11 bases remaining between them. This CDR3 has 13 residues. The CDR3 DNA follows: TGTGCCTGGAGTTTTGGAGGAAACTACGAGCAGTACTTC. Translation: CAWSFGGNYEQYF.

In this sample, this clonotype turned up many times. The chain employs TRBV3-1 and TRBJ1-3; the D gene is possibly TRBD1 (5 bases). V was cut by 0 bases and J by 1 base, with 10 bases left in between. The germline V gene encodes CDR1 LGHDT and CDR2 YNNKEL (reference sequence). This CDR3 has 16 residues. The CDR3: CASSQEFGGSGNTIYF. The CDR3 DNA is TGTGCCAGCAGCCAAGAGTTTGGGGGGTCTGGAAACACCATATATTTT.

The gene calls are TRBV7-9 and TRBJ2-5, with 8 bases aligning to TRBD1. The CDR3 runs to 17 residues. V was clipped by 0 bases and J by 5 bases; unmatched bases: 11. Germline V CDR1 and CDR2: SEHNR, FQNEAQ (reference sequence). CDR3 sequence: CASSLAWAGGGLETQYF. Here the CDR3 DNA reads TGTGCCAGCAGCTTAGCGTGGGCAGGGGGCGGGCTCGAGACCCAGTACTTC.

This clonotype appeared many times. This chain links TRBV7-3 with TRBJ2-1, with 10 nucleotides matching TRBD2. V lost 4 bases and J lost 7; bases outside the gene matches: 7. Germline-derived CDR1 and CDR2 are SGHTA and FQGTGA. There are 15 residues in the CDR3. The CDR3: CASSSAGGPGNEQFF. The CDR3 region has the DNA TGTGCCAGCAGCTCAGCGGGAGGGCCGGGGAATGAGCAGTTCTTC.

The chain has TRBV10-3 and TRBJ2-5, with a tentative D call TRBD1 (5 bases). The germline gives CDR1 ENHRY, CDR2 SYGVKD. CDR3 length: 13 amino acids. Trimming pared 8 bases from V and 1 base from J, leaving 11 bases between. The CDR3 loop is CAISPQGQETQYF. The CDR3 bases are TGTGCCATCTCCCCCCAGGGCCAAGAGACCCAGTACTTC.

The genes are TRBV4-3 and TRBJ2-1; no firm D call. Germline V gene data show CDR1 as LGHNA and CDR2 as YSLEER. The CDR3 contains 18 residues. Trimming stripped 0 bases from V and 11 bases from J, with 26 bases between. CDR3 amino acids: CASSQDKAAWPTVDKQFF. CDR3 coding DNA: TGCGCCAGCAGCCAAGATAAGGCGGCGTGGCCTACGGTTGATAAGCAGTTCTTC.